This T cell receptor (beta chain) came from a study of shared clonotypes between healthy human individuals. Notes on the study in general: Unshared clonotypes carried lower generation probabilities than those common to all four donors.

The protocol was immunoSEQ multiplex PCR, while the TCRdb copy is restricted to in-frame clones and leaves out a portion. Among roughly 770,000 clones listed, 96% were seen once. CD45RO negativity and positive selection for CCR7 defined naive CD8 cells, a population that excluded terminally differentiated effector memory CD45RA+ cells. CDR1 is MNHNS, CDR2 SASEGT, per germline. The CDR3 length is 15 residues. V gave up 2 bases and J gave up 6 bases, with 15 bases separating them. On this clone itself: What it binds is unknown.

This TCR was recovered from a man aged 30-40 years in good health. V gene TRBV6-1 combines with J gene TRBJ2-3; D possibly matches TRBD1 or TRBD2 (5 bases each). Sequenced sample: naive CD8+ T cells sorted from blood. The CDR3, as DNA: TGTGCCAGCAGTGAACTGAGCGGTGGGGGTGATACGCAGTATTTT. It is translated as CASSELSGGGDTQYF.